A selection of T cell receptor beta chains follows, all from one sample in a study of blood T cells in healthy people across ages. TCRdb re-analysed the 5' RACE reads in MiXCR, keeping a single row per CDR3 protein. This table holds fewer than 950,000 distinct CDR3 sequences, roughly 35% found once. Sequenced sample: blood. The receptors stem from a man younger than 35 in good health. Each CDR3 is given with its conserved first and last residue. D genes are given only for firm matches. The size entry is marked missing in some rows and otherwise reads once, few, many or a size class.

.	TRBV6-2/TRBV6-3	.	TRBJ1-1	TGTGCCAGCAGCCTAAACCCCGGGACATCGGCGGCTTTCTTT	CASSLNPGTSAAFF
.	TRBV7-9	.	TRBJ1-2	TGTGCCAGCAGCTTAGCGCGGGGGGGCGACTATGGCTACACCTTC	CASSLARGGDYGYTF
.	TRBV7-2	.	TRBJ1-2	TGTGCCTGCAGCTTAGGAGGGAGCTCCTATGGCTACACCTTC	CACSLGGSSYGYTF
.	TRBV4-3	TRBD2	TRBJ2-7	TGCGCCAGCAGCCAAGTACTAGCGGGATACAATGAGCAGTACTTC	CASSQVLAGYNEQYF
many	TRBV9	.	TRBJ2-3	TGTGCCAGCAGCGTAGACGGCTCCACAGATACGCAGTATTTT	CASSVDGSTDTQYF
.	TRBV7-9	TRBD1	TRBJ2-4	TGTGCCAGCAGCTTAGTTGAGGGGCCTGACAGGGGGTTGTACAAAAACATTCAGTACTTC	CASSLVEGPDRGLYKNIQYF
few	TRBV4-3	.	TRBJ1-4	TGCGCCAGCAGCCAAGGACTAGGGTACAGGGAGGAAAAACTGTTTTTT	CASSQGLGYREEKLFF
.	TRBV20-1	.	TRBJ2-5	TGCAGTGCTAGATGGGGGCAAGAGACCCAGTACTTC	CSARWGQETQYF
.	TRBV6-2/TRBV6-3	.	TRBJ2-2	TGTGCCAGCAGATTACCGGATCACACCGGGGAGCTGTTTTTT	CASRLPDHTGELFF
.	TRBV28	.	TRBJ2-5	TGTGCCAGCAGCTCCACTCTCGGGGCCTTCCAAGAGACCCAGTACTTC	CASSSTLGAFQETQYF
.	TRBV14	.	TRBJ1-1	TGTGCCAGCAGCCAAAGCATTAACACTGAAGCTTTCTTT	CASSQSINTEAFF
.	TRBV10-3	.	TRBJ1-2	TGTGCCATCAGTGAGTCGAAGGAGAGATTAGCTACAGAGGGCTACACCTTC	CAISESKERLATEGYTF
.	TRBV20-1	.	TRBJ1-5	TGCAGTGCCAAGAGGTACGGCGATAGCAATCAGCCCCAGCATTTT	CSAKRYGDSNQPQHF
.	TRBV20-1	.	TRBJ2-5	TGCAGTGCTAGTCCCGGTGGCTTGGGGACCCAGTACTTC	CSASPGGLGTQYF
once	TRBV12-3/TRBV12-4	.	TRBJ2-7	TGTGCCAGCAGTTTCATAAGGGGCGAGCAGTACTTC	CASSFIRGEQYF
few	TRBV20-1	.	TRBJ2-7	TGCAGTGCTATCGGGAGAACCAGCTCCTACGAGCAGTACTTC	CSAIGRTSSYEQYF
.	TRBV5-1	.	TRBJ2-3	TGCGCCAGCAGCCCATTGACGAGCACAGATACGCAGTATTTT	CASSPLTSTDTQYF
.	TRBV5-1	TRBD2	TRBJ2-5	TGCGCCAGCAGCCCCCTGGCGGGGGTATTGGACAATGAGCAGTACTTC	CASSPLAGVLDNEQYF
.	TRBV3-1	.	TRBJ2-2	TGTGCCAGCAGCCACGGATACGGGTCCCCCGGGGAGCTGTTTTTT	CASSHGYGSPGELFF
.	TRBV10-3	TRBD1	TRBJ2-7	TGTGCCATCGGGACCGGGACAGGGGGTTGCGAGCAGTACTTC	CAIGTGTGGCEQYF
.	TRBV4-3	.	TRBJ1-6	TGCGCCAGCAGCCAAGAAACCAGTACTGGTTCACCCCTCCACTTT	CASSQETSTGSPLHF
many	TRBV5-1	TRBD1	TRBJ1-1	TGCGCCAGCAGCGATCCGGGACAGGGGCCTCCTGAAGCTTTCTTT	CASSDPGQGPPEAFF
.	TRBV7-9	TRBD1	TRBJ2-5	TGTGCCGGACAGGGGGCAGGGGAGACCAAGTACTTC	CAGQGAGETKYF
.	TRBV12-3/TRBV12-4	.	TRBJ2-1	TGTGCCAGCAGTTTTGGTCCTAGCCCCAATGAGCAGTTCTTC	CASSFGPSPNEQFF
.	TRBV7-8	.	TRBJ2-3	TGTGCCGGCAGCCTTGGACCAGGGGATACGCAGTATTTT	CAGSLGPGDTQYF
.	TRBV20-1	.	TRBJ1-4	TGCAGTGCTAGTGGGCAGGAAACTAATGAAAAACTGTTTTTT	CSASGQETNEKLFF
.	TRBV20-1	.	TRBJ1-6	TGCAGTGCTAGAGATAATTCAGGTTCACCCCTCCACTTT	CSARDNSGSPLHF
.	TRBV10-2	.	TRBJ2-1	TGCGCCAGTCTCGACACGAGCTCCTACAATGAGCAGTTCTTC	CASLDTSSYNEQFF
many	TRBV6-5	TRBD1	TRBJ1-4	TGTGCCAGCAGTTACGAGGGGACAGGGGATGAAAAACTGTTTTTT	CASSYEGTGDEKLFF
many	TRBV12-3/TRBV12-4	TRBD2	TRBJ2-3	TGTGCCAGCAGCTTAGCGGGGAGAGCGATTGATACGCAGTATTTT	CASSLAGRAIDTQYF
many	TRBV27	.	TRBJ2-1	TGTGCCAGCAGTGCCCCGGGCAATGAGCAGTTCTTC	CASSAPGNEQFF
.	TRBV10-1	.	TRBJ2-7	TGCGCCAGCAGTGAGGCCCAGGGTTACGAGCAGTACTTC	CASSEAQGYEQYF